The 11 T cell receptor beta chains below all came from one sample that was sequenced in a study of CD8 T cells in Susac syndrome. RNA in amounts of about 0.5 to 1 ug was reverse transcribed with random hexamers. TCRdb called the immunoSEQ multiplex PCR reads again in MiXCR, with one record for every CDR3 protein. In the table there are roughly 150,000 distinct CDR3 sequences, 90% to 95% of which are singletons. Sequenced sample: CD4+ T cells from PBMCs. The receptor source for this set is a human donor in good health.

The CDR3 DNA reads TGTGCCAGCAGCGAGGCCCCGGGAGAGACCCAGTACTTC. Translated: CASSEAPGETQYF. The chain is built from TRBV9 and TRBJ2-5; D not resolved. Germline V gene sequence: CDR1 SGDLS, CDR2 YYNGEE. V was trimmed by 3 bases and J by 4 bases, leaving 10 bases between them. This CDR3 spans 13 amino acids. The variable domain in full, completed from reference TRBV9 and TRBJ2-5, reads DSGVTQTPKHLITATGQRVTLRCSPRSGDLSVYWYQQSLDQGLQFLIQYYNGEERAKGNILERFSAQQFPDLHSELNLSSLELGDSALYFCASSEAPGETQYFGPGTRLLVL.

The chain uses TRBV25-1 and TRBJ2-7; possibly TRBD1 or TRBD2 for D (5 bases each). The V end lost 4 bases, the J end lost 9 bases, and 19 bases lay between the germline ends. This CDR3 has 14 residues. The germline V gene has CDR1 MGHDK and CDR2 SYGVNS. CDR3 sequence reads: CASSAPGRAMGQYF. The CDR3 DNA reads TGTGCCAGCAGTGCCCCGGGACGGGCAATGGGGCAGTACTTC.

The chain is built from TRBV5-1 and TRBJ1-1, with 7 bases fitting TRBD1. This CDR3 is built from 13 residues. CDR1 SGHRS and CDR2 YFSETQ come from the germline V gene. J gave up 8 bases and V 2 bases, and 6 bases lay outside the gene matches. DNA for the CDR3: TGCGCCAGCAGCTTAACAGGGGAGGGGGAAGCTTTCTTT. It is translated as CASSLTGEGEAFF.

V usage is TRBV20-1 and J usage is TRBJ2-3; D gene unclear. The CDR3 is 12 amino acids. Germline values: CDR1 DFQATT, CDR2 SNEGSKA (reference sequence). For the CDR3, the DNA is TGCAGCCGGCCGGTGGGCACAGATACGCAGTATTTT. Amino acids: CSRPVGTDTQYF.

CDR3 sequence (DNA): TGTGCCAGCAGCCTGACGGGGGATGAGCAGTTCTTC. This encodes CASSLTGDEQFF. V usage is TRBV7-2 and J usage is TRBJ2-1, with a tentative D call TRBD2 (6 bases). V was pared by 5 bases and J by 8 bases, with 10 bases between. The CDR3 is 12 amino acids. Per germline, CDR1 SGHTA and CDR2 FQGNSA.

V and J are TRBV20-1 and TRBJ1-6, with TRBD1 as a possible D gene (5 bases). Germline CDR1 DFQATT, CDR2 SNEGSKA (reference sequence). This CDR3 comprises 16 residues. V was shortened by 0 bases and J by 10 bases, with 19 bases between the two germline ends. CDR3 DNA sequence: TGCAGTGCTAGAGATCCACTGGGGGGTTTAGGCTCACCCCTCCACTTT. Protein product: CSARDPLGGLGSPLHF.

Worth noting for this clonotype: The junction differs from germline at one of its ends, possibly a read error. The rearrangement joins TRBV5-4 to TRBJ2-2; D is unclear. This CDR3 region has 13 residues. Germline lookup yields CDR1 SGHNT and CDR2 YYREEE (reference sequence). The CDR3 spells CANSSRNTGELFF. Here the CDR3 DNA reads TGTGCCAACAGCTCGCGAAACACCGGGGAGCTGTTTTTT.

The chain uses TRBV5-4 and TRBJ2-7, with 7 bases fitting TRBD2. CDR1 is SGHNT, CDR2 YYREEE, per germline (reference sequence). The CDR3 runs to 15 residues. Germline trimming cut 4 bases from V and 4 bases from J; bases unmatched to any gene: 11. CDR3 nucleotide sequence: TGTGCCAGCAGCGGGGCCTCTCGCGGGGGTTACGAGCAGTACTTC. Translating it yields CASSGASRGGYEQYF.

The chain links TRBV20-1 to TRBJ2-5, with TRBD2 matching over 10 bases. The CDR3 loop spans 15 amino acids. Looked up from germline, CDR1 is DFQATT and CDR2 is SNEGSKA (reference sequence). V trimming: 6 bases; J trimming: 1 base; junction bases outside the gene matches: 8. This chain's CDR3 is CSAPSGGTSQETQYF. CDR3 sequence (DNA): TGCAGTGCCCCTAGCGGGGGCACCTCCCAAGAGACCCAGTACTTC.

The genes are TRBV12-3 or TRBV12-4 and TRBJ2-7, with TRBD2 as a possible D gene (6 bases). The CDR3 length is 14 residues. The V end was cut by 2 bases, the J end by 6 bases, with 14 bases between. In DNA form, the CDR3 reads TGTGCCAGCAGTTTAAATTCAGCGGGCGGCGAGCAGTACTTC. As protein: CASSLNSAGGEQYF.

The chain joins TRBV4-1 to TRBJ2-5; perhaps TRBD1 as D (6 bases). Trimming shortened V by 0 bases and J by 0 bases, and 11 bases separated the two germline ends. Germline CDR1 is MGHRA and CDR2 is YSYEKL. CDR3 length: 16 residues. CDR3: CASSQDSRGHQETQYF. The CDR3 region has the DNA TGCGCCAGCAGCCAAGATTCCAGGGGTCACCAAGAGACCCAGTACTTC.